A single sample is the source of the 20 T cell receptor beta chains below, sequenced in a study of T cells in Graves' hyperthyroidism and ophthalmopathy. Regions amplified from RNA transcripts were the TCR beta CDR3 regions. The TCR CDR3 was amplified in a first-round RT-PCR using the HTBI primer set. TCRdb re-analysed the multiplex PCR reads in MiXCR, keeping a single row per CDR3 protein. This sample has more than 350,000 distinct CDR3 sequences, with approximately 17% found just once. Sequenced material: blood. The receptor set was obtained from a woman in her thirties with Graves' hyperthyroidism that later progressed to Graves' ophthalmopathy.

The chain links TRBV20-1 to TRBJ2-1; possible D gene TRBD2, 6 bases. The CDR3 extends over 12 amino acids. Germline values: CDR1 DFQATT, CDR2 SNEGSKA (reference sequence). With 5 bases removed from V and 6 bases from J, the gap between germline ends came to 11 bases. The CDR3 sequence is CSAAGRLNEQFF. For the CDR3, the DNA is TGCAGTGCTGCGGGGAGACTCAATGAGCAGTTCTTC.

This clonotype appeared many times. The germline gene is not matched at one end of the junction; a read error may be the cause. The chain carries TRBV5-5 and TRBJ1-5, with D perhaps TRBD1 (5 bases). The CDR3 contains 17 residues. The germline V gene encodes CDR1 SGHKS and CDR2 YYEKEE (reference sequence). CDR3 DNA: TGTGCCAGCAGTTTGGGGGTGCGGCACCGAACCAATCAGCCCCAGCATTTT. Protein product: CASSLGVRHRTNQPQHF.

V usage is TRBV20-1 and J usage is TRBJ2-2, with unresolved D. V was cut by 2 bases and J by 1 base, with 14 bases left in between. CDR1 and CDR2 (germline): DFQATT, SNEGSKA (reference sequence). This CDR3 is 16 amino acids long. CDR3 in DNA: TGCAGTGCTAGACCTCACGGCCTAATGAACACCGGGGAGCTGTTTTTT. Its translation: CSARPHGLMNTGELFF.

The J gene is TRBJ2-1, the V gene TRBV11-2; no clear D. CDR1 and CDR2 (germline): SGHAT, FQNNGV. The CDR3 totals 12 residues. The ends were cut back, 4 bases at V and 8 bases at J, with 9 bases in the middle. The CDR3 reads CASSSLADEQFF. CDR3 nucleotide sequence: TGTGCCAGCAGCTCGTTAGCCGATGAGCAGTTCTTC.

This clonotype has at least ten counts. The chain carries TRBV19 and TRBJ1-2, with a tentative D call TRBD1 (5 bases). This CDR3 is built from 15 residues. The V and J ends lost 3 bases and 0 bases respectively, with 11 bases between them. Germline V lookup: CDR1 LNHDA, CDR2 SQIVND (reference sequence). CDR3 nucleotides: TGTGCCAGTAGTATTTCTGGGGCCGCTAACTATGGCTACACCTTC. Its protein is CASSISGAANYGYTF.

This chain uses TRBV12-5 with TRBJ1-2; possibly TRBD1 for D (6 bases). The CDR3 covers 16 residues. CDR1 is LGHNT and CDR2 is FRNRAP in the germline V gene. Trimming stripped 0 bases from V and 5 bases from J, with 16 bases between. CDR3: CASGLVNGQLLYGYTF. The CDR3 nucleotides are TGTGCTAGTGGTTTGGTGAACGGACAGCTACTTTATGGCTACACCTTC.

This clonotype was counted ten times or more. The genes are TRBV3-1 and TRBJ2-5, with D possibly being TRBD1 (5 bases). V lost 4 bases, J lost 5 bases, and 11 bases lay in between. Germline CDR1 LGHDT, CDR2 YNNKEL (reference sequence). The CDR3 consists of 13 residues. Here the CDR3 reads CASSLLNRETQYF. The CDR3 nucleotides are TGTGCCAGCAGCCTCCTCAACAGGGAGACCCAGTACTTC.

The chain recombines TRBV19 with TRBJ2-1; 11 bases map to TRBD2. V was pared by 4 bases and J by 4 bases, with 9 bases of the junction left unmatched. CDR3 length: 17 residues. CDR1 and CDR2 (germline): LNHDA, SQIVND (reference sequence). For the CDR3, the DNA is TGTGCCAGTAGTAGAGCAGGGACTAGCGGACTATACAATGAGCAGTTCTTC. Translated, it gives CASSRAGTSGLYNEQFF.

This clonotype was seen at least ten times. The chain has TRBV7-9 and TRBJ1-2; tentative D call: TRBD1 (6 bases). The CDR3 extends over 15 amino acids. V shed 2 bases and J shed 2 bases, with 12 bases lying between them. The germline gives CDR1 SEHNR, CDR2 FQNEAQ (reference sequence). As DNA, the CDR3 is TGTGCCAGCAGCTTACGGGACAAGGGGAACTATGGCTACACCTTC. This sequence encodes CASSLRDKGNYGYTF.

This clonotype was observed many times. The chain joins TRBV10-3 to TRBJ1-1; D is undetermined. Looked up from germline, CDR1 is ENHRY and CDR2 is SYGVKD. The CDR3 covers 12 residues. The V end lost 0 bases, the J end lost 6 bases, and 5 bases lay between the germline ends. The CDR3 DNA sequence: TGTGCCATCAGTGAGTCTCTTCCTGAAGCTTTCTTT. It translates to CAISESLPEAFF.

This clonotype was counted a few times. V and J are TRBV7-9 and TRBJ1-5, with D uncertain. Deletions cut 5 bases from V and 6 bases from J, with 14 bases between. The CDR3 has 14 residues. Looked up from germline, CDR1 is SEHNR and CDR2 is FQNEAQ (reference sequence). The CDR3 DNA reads TGTGCCAGCAGCCGATCCGGGAAGCTTCAGCCCCAGCATTTT. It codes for CASSRSGKLQPQHF. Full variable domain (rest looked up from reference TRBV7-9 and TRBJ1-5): DTGVSQNPRHKITKRGQNVTFRCDPISEHNRLYWYRQTLGQGPEFLTYFQNEAQLEKSRLLSDRFSAERPKGSFSTLEIQRTEQGDSAMYLCASSRSGKLQPQHFGDGTRLSIL.

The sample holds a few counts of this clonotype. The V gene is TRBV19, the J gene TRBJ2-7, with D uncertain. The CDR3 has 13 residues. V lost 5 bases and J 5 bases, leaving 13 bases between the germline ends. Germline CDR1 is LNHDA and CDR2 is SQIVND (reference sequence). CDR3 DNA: TGTGCCAGTAGTTCCTTATCGACGGACGAGCAGTACTTC. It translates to CASSSLSTDEQYF. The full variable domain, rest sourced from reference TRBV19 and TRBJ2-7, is DGGITQSPKYLFRKEGQNVTLSCEQNLNHDAMYWYRQDPGQGLRLIYYSQIVNDFQKGDIAEGYSVSREKKESFPLTVTSAQKNPTAFYLCASSSLSTDEQYFGPGTRLTVT.

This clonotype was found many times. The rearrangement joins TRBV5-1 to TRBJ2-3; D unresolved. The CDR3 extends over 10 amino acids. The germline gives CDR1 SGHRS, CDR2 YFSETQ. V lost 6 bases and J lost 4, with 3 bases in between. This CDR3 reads CASTADTQYF. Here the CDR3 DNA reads TGCGCCAGCACGGCAGATACGCAGTATTTT.

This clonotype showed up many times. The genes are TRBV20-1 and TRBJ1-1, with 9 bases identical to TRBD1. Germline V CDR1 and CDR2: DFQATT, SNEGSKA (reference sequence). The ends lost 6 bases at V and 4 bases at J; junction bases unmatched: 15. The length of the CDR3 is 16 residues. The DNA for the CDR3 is TGCAGTGCCGCCGCCGGGACAGGGTACTACGGCACTGAAGCTTTCTTT. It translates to CSAAAGTGYYGTEAFF.

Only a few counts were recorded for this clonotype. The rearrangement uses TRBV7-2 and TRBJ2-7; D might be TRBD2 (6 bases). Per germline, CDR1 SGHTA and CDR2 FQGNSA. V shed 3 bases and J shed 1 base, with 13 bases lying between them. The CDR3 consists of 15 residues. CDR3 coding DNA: TGTGCCAGCAGCTTTGAGAGCGGGCCTTCCTACGAGCAGTACTTC. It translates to CASSFESGPSYEQYF.

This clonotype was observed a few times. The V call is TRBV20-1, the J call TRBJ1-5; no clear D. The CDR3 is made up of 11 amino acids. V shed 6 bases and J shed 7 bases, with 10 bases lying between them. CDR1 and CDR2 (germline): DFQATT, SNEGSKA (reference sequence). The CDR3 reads CSASGLQPQHF. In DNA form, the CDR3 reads TGCAGTGCCAGCGGGTTACAGCCCCAGCATTTT.

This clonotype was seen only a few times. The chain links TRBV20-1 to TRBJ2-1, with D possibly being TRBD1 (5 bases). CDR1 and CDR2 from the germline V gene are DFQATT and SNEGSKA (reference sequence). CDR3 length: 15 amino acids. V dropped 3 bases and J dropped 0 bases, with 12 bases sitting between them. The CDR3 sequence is CSARATVTSYNEQFF. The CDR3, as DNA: TGCAGTGCTAGGGCGACAGTGACCTCCTACAATGAGCAGTTCTTC.

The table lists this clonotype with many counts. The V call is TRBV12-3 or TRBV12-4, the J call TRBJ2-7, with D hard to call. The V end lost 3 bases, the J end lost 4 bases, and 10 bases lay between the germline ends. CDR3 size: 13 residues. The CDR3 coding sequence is TGTGCCAGCAGTTTCGACGCACGATACGAGCAGTACTTC. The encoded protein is CASSFDARYEQYF.

CDR3 loop: CASSIPSEGTDTQYF. In DNA form, the CDR3 reads TGTGCCAGTAGTATTCCTAGTGAAGGGACAGATACGCAGTATTTT. The V and J genes are TRBV19 and TRBJ2-3; the D is unclear. The CDR3 runs 15 residues. Germline values: CDR1 LNHDA, CDR2 SQIVND (reference sequence). Trimming removed 3 bases from V and 3 bases from J, with 13 bases in between. Full variable domain (rest looked up from reference TRBV19 and TRBJ2-3): DGGITQSPKYLFRKEGQNVTLSCEQNLNHDAMYWYRQDPGQGLRLIYYSQIVNDFQKGDIAEGYSVSREKKESFPLTVTSAQKNPTAFYLCASSIPSEGTDTQYFGPGTRLTVL.

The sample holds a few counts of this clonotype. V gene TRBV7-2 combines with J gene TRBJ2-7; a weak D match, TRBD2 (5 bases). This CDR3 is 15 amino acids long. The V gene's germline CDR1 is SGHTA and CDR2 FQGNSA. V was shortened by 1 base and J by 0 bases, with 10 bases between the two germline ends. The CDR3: CASSLESLASYEQYF. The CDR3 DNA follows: TGTGCCAGCAGCTTAGAATCGCTAGCCTCCTACGAGCAGTACTTC.